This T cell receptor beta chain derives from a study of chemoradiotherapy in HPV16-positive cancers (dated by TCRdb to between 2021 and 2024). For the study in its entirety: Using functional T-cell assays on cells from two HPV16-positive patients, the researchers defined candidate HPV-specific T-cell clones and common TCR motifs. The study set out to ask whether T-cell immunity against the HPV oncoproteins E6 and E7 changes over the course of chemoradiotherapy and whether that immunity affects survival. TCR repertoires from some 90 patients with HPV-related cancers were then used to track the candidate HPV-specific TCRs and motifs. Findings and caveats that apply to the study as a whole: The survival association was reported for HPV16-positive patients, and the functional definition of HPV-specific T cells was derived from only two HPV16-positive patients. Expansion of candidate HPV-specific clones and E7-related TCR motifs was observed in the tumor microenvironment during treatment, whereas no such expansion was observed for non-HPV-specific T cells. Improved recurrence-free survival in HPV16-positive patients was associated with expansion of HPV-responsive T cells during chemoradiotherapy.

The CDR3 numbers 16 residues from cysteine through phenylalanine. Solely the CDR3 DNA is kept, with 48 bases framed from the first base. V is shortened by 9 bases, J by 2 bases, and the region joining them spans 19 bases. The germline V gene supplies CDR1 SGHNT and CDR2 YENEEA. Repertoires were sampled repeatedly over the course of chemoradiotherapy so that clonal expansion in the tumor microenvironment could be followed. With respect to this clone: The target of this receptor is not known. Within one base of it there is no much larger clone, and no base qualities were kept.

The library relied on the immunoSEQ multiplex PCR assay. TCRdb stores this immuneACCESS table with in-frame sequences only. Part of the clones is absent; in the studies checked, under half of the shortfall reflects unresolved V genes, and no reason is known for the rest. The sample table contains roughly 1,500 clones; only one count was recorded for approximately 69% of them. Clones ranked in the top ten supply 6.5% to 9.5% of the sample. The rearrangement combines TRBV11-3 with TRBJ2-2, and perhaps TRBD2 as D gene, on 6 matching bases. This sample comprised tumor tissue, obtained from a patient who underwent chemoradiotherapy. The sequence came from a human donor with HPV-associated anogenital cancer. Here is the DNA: TGTGCCAGTTCGATTCTAGCGAGCTTTAACACCGGGGAGCTGTTTTTT. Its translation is CASSILASFNTGELFF.